The entry below gives a single TCR beta chain sequence along with its context. Its specific antigen is unknown. The sample holds no much larger clone one base away, and base qualities are not on file. Libraries were constructed by the immunoSEQ multiplex PCR assay. For the multiplex PCR, a mixture combining 60 forward primers for TCR Vbeta segments and 13 reverse primers for TCR Jbeta segments was used. The CDR3 region of rearranged TCR beta genes was amplified from genomic DNA by a multiplex PCR assay. Amplified TCR beta libraries were sequenced as 87-base-pair reads on the Illumina HiSeq System. Under the source paper's analysis protocol: A later analysis counted approximately 76 million unique TCR beta chains across the 650 to 800 repertoires, and around 9.9 million of these chains were shared by at least two donors. Raw reads were error-corrected and collapsed into unique sequences by a nearest-neighbor algorithm in which closely related sequences were merged to remove PCR and sequencing errors. Alignment of CDR3 sequences to IMGT reference sequences was used to assign V, D and J gene segments. For a sequence to be retained, a match of at least six nucleotides was required to both a V gene segment and a J gene segment. Rearrangements were called productive when the CDR3 lacked stop codons and stayed in frame with V and J; all others were non-productive. CDR3 was defined according to IMGT convention as the region running from the second conserved V-encoded cysteine to the conserved J-encoded phenylalanine. Sequences without an unambiguous match to a single V gene segment were excluded from the earlier analysis of about 640 of the donors. An earlier analysis of 587 of the donors classified V segments as functional when productive rearrangements were above 56.7% and as segregating when the standard deviation between donors was above 5%. A statistical classification framework was developed to diagnose cytomegalovirus status using the catalog of TCR beta chain sequences. In a later analysis, TCR nucleotide sequences were compared against IMGT/GENE-DB human TR gene sequences so that V and J genes could be assigned. A later analysis assigned CDR3 sequences and most-parsimonious VDJ recombination scenarios with the TCRdist pipeline. In a later analysis, each TCR beta chain was defined by its CDR3 amino acid sequence together with its V-gene family, and reads without a unique V-gene family were excluded. As a way to deal with suspected cross-contamination and a sequencing artifact, a later analysis dropped 450 to 600 nucleotide sequences that were highly shared and had low generation probability. In a later analysis, a clonal expansion index for each public chain was calculated from normalized within-repertoire ranks of inferred template counts. In a later analysis, generation probabilities were computed with a VDJ recombination model fitted to out-of-frame rearrangements, and the resulting probabilities were checked against IGoR. In a later analysis, hypergeometric tests were used to score TCR-TCR, TCR-HLA and TCR-CMV co-occurrence, with a repertoire-size bias correction applied to TCR pairs. In a later analysis, false discovery rates were estimated by permuting HLA or CMV assignments 20 times. In a later analysis, co-occurring TCRs were grouped using DBSCAN, and TCRdist sequence similarity was added for clustering within HLA-allele-positive subsets. Repertoires with fewer than 30,000 or more than 120,000 public chains were left out of co-occurrence clustering, as were about 5 repertoires with anomalous nucleotide sharing. TCRdb mirrors the immuneACCESS table, restricted to in-frame sequences. Some clones are absent from its copies; in checked studies, under half trace to an unresolved V gene, and the reason for the others is unknown. The V and J calls and the clone size are those of that table, but D and trimming were determined from the DNA. This sample lists some 120,000 clones; 60% to 85% were detected once. Around 12% of the sample is taken by the ten largest.

V is trimmed back by 4 bases and J by 1 base, and the junction contains 10 bases that no gene match accounts for. From its cysteine to its phenylalanine, the CDR3 spans 16 amino acids. The sequence is cut down to CDR3 DNA, 48 bases in frame from base 1. Based on the germline V gene (reference sequence), the CDR1 and CDR2 sequences are SGHNT and YYREEE. The data originate from a study of cytomegalovirus exposure and HLA in healthy donors (dated by TCRdb to the late 2010s). Broadly, across the study: An earlier analysis of several hundred of the donors reported about 290 Gb of sequence data and some 100 million unique TCR beta sequences from about 200 million T cells. An early release covering 500 to 750 HLA-typed donors comprised approximately 290 gigabases of sequencing data and 85 million or so unique TCR sequences. Of the 300 to 500 genotyped donors, roughly 76% were placed in the genetic ancestry cluster associated with self-reported Caucasian donors. The study aimed to test whether signatures of past pathogen exposure could be identified by cataloging public T cell receptors. Using immunosequencing, the study profiled T cell repertoires from around 670 subjects and related those repertoires to cytomegalovirus serostatus. Along with the roughly 700-subject first cohort, a separate validation cohort of 120 different subjects was used. To predict cytomegalovirus infection status, the study combined high-throughput TCR immunosequencing, statistical association of individual TCRs with disease status, and machine learning. To study patterns of TCR occurrence, a later analysis re-analyzed previously published TCR beta repertoires from 650 to 750 donors and added high-resolution HLA genotyping. Rather than using new phenotypic data, the later analysis identified candidate immune exposures from TCR beta sequences and from how often those sequences occurred across donors. In an earlier analysis of more than 550 of the donors, high-throughput TCR beta sequencing was used to judge whether each TCR beta V gene segment behaved as functional or pseudogenic. Donor age, sex, ethnicity and CMV serostatus were compiled together with the repertoire data. A later genetic analysis took genome-wide SNP genotypes for about 55% of the roughly 670 donors and used that subset as a discovery cohort. Every repertoire in the discovery cohort had been generated on one and the same sequencing platform. Both class I and class II loci were covered by HLA typing, at four-digit resolution. Typing coverage varied by locus: about 620-630 donors for A, B, C, DRB1 and DQB1; more than 500 for DQA1; about 600 for DPA1; approximately 470 for DPB1. Five DR-DQ haplotypes were treated as single units for association and clustering because of strong linkage in the cohort. Among roughly 400 genotyped donors of the cohort, an average of approximately 240,000 unique TCR beta nucleotide sequences was sequenced per donor, of which about 18% were non-productive. Study-wide findings and limitations: When HLA alleles, especially DR and DQ, strongly co-occurred, TCR associations were difficult to assign to individual alleles. Linkage disequilibrium might explain the correlated functional status among segregating V segments, but an unknown experimental factor could not be excluded. According to a later analysis, parvovirus B19, influenza, CMV and Epstein-Barr virus appeared linked to several top co-occurrence clusters. A later genetic analysis associated a missense DCLRE1C variant with V-gene and J-gene trimming of TCR beta chains, and an independent cohort replicated the association. A later analysis found that TCR association rates varied across HLA loci, with DRB1 alleles showing the most associated TCRs and HLA-C alleles the fewest. An earlier analysis of around 540 of the donors showed that most TCR beta V segments appeared in productive rearrangements either about 90% or about 30% of the time, which broadly matched IMGT annotations. It was suggested by the authors that the approach could potentially be generalized to other disease states and immunological phenotypes. This cohort had only TCR beta chains sequenced, and the lack of alpha or paired-chain data limited which features could be detected. Specific HLA alleles were associated with around 18,000 TCR beta sequences at a false discovery rate of 0.05 in a later analysis. Sequencing depth was assumed to be roughly uniform across donors in the presence/absence analyses, though that assumption may not hold. Most TCR sequences were seen in very few donors, while some public TCRs were found in many individuals. The classifier was reported to diagnose cytomegalovirus status with high specificity and sensitivity in both the original and validation cohorts. For the cohort, immune exposure information was limited to CMV serostatus. The sequencing pipeline was judged likely to have produced a cluster of highly shared sequence variants as a technical artifact. In vitro tests confirmed that a few of the cytomegalovirus-associated TCR beta chains recognize cytomegalovirus antigens. According to a later analysis, most CMV-associated TCR beta chains appeared to be HLA-restricted, and the HLA associations seemed to be driven largely by CMV exposure. Because some donors lacked HLA typing at each locus, the association tests relied only on the typed subset. Compared with the roughly 700-donor mean, donors in an Asian-associated ancestry cluster had fewer N-insertions in productive TCRs, according to a later genetic analysis. A total of roughly 160 TCR beta chains were listed by the study as associated with cytomegalovirus. Because counts were too low, roughly 18 rarely observed V segments, including chromosome 9 orphons, were left out of the earlier analysis of over 550 of the donors. Because the 87-base-pair reads could not distinguish some IMGT-functional V segments, including TRBV6-2 and TRBV6-3, those segments were excluded. Compared with equally common non-associated chains, HLA-associated TCR beta chains in a later analysis were more clonally expanded and had lower generation probabilities. A further reported finding was that TCR beta sequences accurately predicted the HLA-A and HLA-B alleles for most subjects in the first cohort.

The cohort consisted of 600 to 700 healthy bone marrow donors. Cohort members were all nominally healthy when sampled, although unrecorded immune exposures were likely present. The donor was CMV seropositive and was included in the group of 250 to 300 seropositive cohort members. A peripheral blood sample was collected from each donor, and TCR beta sequencing was performed on peripheral blood mononuclear cells. Genomic DNA was extracted from the blood cell samples with the Qiagen DNeasy Blood Extraction Kit. The chain is encoded by TRBV5-4 joined to TRBJ1-1, with 7 middle bases fitting TRBD1. The specimen was PBMCs. This receptor was obtained from a woman aged 35 to 49 in good health and CMV-seropositive. The encoded CDR3 is CASSGGPRTGNTEAFF. The base sequence is TGTGCCAGCAGCGGCGGCCCACGGACAGGGAACACTGAAGCTTTCTTT.